This is a list of T cell receptor beta chains from one sample in a study of T-cell reconstitution after alpha-beta-depleted transplantation in children. TCRdb processed the PCR reads anew with MiXCR; each CDR3 protein has one entry. This sample has around 480,000 distinct CDR3 sequences, with approximately 32% found just once. Sequences were derived from PBMCs from the stem cell graft donor, sampled from the stem cell graft. The receptors were gathered from a human donor who donated a stem cell graft to a child with aplastic anemia. Both conserved end residues are trimmed from each CDR3.

j_gene,v_gene,CDR3aa
TRBJ2-1,TRBV7-2,ASSSPGGSGRANEQF
TRBJ2-3,TRBV10-1,ASSVFGLAGGTDTQY
TRBJ2-7,TRBV29-1,SVELGTPSYEQY
TRBJ1-6,TRBV12-3/TRBV12-4,ASTFKGGNSPLH
TRBJ2-5,TRBV20-1,SALRAAQETQY
TRBJ1-2,TRBV12-3/TRBV12-4,ASSLTETYGYT
TRBJ2-7,TRBV4-2,ASSHEDRVGSYEQY
TRBJ1-1,TRBV20-1,SAKQQGGGSHTEAF
TRBJ2-5,TRBV9,ASSVGIAGVQETQY
TRBJ2-1,TRBV20-1,SARDLGVF
TRBJ2-5,TRBV29-1,SVDRQLKTQY
TRBJ2-1,TRBV5-1,ASSSSTGIYNEQF
TRBJ1-6,TRBV5-4,ASSLDVGGRMNSPLH
TRBJ2-3,TRBV29-1,SVEDWTSGRNSDTQY
TRBJ2-1,TRBV6-1,ASSQFRDRDFF
TRBJ2-3,TRBV5-1,ASSLRQGGTDTQY
TRBJ2-7,TRBV7-9,ASSIRGSGSPYEQY
TRBJ1-2,TRBV29-1,SVPTTGGGYGYT
TRBJ2-1,TRBV12-3/TRBV12-4,ASSFPQNEQF
TRBJ2-5,TRBV27,ASSQRTQETQY
TRBJ1-5,TRBV15,ATSRVARVRQPQH
TRBJ2-7,TRBV7-9,ASSPSGTGVLRTQY
TRBJ2-5,TRBV5-1,ASSFLPRDGETQY
TRBJ2-2,TRBV5-1,ASSFLQSRGGTGELF
TRBJ2-3,TRBV10-1,ASSAGLEDTQY
TRBJ1-1,TRBV19,ASKGQLNTEAF
TRBJ2-1,TRBV4-3,ASSRGLAGGHEQF
TRBJ2-3,TRBV29-1,SVEFGSDTDTQY
TRBJ2-2,TRBV5-1,ASSLDLPGPGDLF
TRBJ1-2,TRBV5-5,ASSLDGMGNGYT
TRBJ1-1,TRBV6-2/TRBV6-3,ASSYRGRGSEAF
TRBJ1-2,TRBV7-2,ASSSGQVNYGYT
TRBJ2-3,TRBV18,ASSPRVTDTQY